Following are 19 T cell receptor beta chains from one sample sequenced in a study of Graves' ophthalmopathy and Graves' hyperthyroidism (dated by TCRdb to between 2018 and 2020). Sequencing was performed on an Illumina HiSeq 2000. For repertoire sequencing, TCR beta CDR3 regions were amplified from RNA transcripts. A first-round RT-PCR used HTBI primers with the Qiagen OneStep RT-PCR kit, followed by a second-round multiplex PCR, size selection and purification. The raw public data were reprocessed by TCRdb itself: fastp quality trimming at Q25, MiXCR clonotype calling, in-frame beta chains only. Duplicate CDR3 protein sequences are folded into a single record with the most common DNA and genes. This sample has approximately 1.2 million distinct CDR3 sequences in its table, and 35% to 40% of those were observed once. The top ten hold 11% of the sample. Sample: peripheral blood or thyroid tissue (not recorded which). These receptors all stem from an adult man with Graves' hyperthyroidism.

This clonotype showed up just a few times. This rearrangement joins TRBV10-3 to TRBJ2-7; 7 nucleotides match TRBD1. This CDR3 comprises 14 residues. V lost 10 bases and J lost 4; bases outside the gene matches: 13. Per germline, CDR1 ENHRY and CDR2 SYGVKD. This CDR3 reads CASRDRDREYEQYF. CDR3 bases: TGTGCCAGCAGAGACCGGGACAGAGAATACGAGCAGTACTTC.

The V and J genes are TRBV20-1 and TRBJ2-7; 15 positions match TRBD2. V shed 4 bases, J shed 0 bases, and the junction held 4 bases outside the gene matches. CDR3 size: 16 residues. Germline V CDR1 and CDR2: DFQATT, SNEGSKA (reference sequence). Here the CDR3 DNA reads TGCAGTGCTACGGGACTAGCGGGGGGTAGCTCCTACGAGCAGTACTTC. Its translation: CSATGLAGGSSYEQYF.

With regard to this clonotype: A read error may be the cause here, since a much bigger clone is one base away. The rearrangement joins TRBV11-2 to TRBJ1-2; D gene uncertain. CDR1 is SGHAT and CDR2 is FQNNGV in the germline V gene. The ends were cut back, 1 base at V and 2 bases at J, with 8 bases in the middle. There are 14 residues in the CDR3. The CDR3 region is CASSLGVQNYGYTF. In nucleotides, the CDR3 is TGTGCCAGCAGCTTAGGGGTTCAGAACTATGGCTACACCTTC.

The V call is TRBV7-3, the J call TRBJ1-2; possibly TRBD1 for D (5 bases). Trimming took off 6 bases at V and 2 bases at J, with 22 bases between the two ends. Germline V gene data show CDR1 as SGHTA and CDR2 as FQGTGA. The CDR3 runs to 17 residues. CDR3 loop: CASSLARLVRVNYGYTF. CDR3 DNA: TGTGCCAGCAGTTTAGCGCGGCTAGTCAGGGTAAACTATGGCTACACCTTC.

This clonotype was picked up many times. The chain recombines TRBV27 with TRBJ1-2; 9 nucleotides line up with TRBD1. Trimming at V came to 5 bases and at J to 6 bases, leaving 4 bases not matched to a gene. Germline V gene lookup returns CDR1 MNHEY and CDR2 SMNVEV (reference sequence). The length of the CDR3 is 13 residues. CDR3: CASSRQGGNGYTF. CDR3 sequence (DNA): TGTGCCAGCAGTAGACAGGGGGGAAATGGCTACACCTTC.

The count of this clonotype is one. The CDR3 protein is CAIMRAGVGQPQHF. DNA of the CDR3: TGTGCCATCATGAGAGCGGGGGTGGGTCAGCCCCAGCATTTT. V and J are TRBV10-3 and TRBJ1-5; a possible D gene is TRBD1 (5 bases). Germline CDR1 and CDR2: ENHRY and SYGVKD. Trimming removed 7 bases from V and 6 bases from J, with 16 bases in between. The CDR3 sequence is 14 residues long.

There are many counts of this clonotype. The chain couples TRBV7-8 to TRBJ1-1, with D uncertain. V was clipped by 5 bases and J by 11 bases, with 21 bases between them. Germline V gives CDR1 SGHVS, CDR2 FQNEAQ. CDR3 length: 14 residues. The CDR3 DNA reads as TGTGCCAGCAGCCTATCGAAACATTTAGGGTGGGCTTTCTTT. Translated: CASSLSKHLGWAFF. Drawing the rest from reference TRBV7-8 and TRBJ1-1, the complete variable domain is GAGVSQSPRYKVAKRGQDVALRCDPISGHVSLFWYQQALGQGPEFLTYFQNEAQLDKSGLPSDRFFAERPEGSVSTLKIQRTQQEDSAVYLCASSLSKHLGWAFFGQGTRLTVV.

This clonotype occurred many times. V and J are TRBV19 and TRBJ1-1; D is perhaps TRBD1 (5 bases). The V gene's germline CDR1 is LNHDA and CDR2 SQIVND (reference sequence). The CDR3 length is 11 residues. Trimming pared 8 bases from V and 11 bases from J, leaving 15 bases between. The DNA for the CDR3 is TGTGCCAGTGAGGGACTCAAAAGCGCTTTCTTT. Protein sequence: CASEGLKSAFF.

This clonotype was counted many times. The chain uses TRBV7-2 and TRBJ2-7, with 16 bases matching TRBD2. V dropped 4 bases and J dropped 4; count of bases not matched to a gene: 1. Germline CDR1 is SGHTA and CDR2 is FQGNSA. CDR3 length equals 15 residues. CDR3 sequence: CASSWGLAGGYEQYF. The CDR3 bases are TGTGCCAGCAGCTGGGGACTAGCGGGAGGGTACGAGCAGTACTTC.

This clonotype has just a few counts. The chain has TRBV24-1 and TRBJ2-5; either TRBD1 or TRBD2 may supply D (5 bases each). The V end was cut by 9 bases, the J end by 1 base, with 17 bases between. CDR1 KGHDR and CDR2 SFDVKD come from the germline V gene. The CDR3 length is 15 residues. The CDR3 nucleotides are TGTGCCACCCTCCCAGAGGGGACGATCCAAGAGACCCAGTACTTC. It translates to CATLPEGTIQETQYF.

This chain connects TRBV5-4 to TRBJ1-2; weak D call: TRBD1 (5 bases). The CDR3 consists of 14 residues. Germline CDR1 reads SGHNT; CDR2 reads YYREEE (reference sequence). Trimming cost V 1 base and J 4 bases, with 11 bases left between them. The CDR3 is CASSLPGGFYGYTF. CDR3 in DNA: TGTGCCAGCAGCTTGCCGGGGGGGTTCTATGGCTACACCTTC.

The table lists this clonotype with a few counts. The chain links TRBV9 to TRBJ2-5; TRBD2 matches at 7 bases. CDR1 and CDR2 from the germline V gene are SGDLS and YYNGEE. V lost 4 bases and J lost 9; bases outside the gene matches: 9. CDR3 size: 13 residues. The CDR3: CASSSLQREAQYF. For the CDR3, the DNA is TGTGCCAGCAGCTCCTTACAACGGGAGGCCCAGTACTTC.

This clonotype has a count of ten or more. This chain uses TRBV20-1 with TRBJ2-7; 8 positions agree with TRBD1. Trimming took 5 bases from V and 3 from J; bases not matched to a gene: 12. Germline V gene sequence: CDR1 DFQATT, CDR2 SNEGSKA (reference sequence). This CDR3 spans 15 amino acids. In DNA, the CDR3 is TGCAGTGCTTCCCCAACAGGGGGGACCCTCTACGAGCAGTACTTC. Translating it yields CSASPTGGTLYEQYF.

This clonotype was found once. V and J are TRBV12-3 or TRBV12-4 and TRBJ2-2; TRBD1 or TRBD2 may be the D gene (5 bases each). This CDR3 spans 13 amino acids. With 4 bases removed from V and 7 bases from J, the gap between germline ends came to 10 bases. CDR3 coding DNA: TGTGCCAGCAGTTACGGGACGTTCGGGGAGCTGTTTTTT. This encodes CASSYGTFGELFF.

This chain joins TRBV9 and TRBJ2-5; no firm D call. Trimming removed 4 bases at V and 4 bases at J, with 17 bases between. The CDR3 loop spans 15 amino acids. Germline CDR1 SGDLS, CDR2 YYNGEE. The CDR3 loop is CASSLAPLGGETQYF. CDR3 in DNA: TGTGCCAGCAGCTTAGCCCCGCTCGGCGGAGAGACCCAGTACTTC.

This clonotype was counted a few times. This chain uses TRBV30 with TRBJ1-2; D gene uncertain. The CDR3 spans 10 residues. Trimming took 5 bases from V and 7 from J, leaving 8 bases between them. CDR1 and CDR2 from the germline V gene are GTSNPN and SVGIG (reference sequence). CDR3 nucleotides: TGTGCCTGGGGTACGGTTGGCTACACCTTC. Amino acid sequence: CAWGTVGYTF.

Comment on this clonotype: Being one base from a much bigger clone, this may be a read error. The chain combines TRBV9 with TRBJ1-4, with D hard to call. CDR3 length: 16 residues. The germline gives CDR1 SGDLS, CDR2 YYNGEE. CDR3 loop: CASSGPSRATNEKVFF. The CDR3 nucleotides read TGTGCCAGCAGCGGACCGTCGAGAGCAACTAATGAAAAAGTGTTTTTT.

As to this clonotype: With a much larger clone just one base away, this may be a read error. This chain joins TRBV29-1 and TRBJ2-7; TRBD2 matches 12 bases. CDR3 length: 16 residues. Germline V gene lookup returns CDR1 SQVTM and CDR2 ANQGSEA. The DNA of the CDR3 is TGCAGCGTGTCAAGGCTAGCGGGAGGGCCGGTCTACGAGCGGTACTTC. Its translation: CSVSRLAGGPVYERYF.

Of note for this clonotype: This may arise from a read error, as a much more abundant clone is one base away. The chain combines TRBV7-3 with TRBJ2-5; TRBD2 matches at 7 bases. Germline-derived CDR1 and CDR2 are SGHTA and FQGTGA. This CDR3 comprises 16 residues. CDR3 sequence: CTSSSLGSGARETQYF. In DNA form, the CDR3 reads TGTACCAGCAGCTCCCTGGGCAGCGGGGCGCGGGAGACCCAGTACTTC.